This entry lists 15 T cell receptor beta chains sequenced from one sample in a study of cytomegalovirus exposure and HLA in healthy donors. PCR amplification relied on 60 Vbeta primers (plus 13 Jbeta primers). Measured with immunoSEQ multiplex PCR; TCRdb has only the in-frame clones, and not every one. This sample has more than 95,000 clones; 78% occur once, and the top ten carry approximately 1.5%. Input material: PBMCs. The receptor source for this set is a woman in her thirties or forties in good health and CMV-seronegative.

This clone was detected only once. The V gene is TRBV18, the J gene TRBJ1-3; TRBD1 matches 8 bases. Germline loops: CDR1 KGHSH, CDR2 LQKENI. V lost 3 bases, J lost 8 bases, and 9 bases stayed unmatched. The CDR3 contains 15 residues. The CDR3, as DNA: TGTGCCAGCTCACCCTGGACAGGGTTAGGAGACACCATATATTTT. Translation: CASSPWTGLGDTIYF.

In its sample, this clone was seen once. In DNA form, the CDR3 reads TGTGCCAGCAGCTTAGACTCCGGGACTCGGAGGGAGCAGTTCTTC. Amino acids: CASSLDSGTRREQFF. V gene TRBV7-2 combines with J gene TRBJ2-1; D is perhaps TRBD2 (6 bases). The V and J ends lost 1 base and 10 bases respectively, with 17 bases between them. This CDR3 has 15 residues. Looked up from germline, CDR1 is SGHTA and CDR2 is FQGNSA.

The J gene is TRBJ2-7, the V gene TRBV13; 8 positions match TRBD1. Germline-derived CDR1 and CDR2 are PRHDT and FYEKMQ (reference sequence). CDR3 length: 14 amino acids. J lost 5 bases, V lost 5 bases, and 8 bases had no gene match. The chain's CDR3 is CASSLRTGLHEQYF. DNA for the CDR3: TGTGCCAGCAGCCTAAGGACAGGGCTCCACGAGCAGTACTTC.

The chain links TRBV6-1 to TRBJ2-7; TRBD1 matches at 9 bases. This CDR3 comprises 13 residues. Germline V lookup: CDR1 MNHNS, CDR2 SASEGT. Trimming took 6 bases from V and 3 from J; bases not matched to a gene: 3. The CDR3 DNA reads TGTGCCAGCAGGACAGGGGGACACTACGAGCAGTACTTC. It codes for CASRTGGHYEQYF.

CDR3: CASSTAALLAWSYNEQFF. The CDR3, as DNA: TGTGCCAGCAGCACCGCTGCGCTACTAGCGTGGTCCTACAATGAGCAGTTCTTC. The chain has TRBV11-2 and TRBJ2-1, with 7 bases matching TRBD2. The V gene end was trimmed by 5 bases and the J gene end by 1 base; junction bases not matched to a gene: 14. This CDR3 has 18 residues. Germline-derived CDR1 and CDR2 are SGHAT and FQNNGV.

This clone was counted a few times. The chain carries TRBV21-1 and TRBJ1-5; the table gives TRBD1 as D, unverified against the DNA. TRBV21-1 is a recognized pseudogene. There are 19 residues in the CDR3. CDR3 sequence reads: CASSSRKDGVQGTQWPQHF. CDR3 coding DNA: TGTGCCAGCAGCAGCCGAAAAGATGGGGTGCAGGGCACCCAGTGGCCCCAGCATTTT.

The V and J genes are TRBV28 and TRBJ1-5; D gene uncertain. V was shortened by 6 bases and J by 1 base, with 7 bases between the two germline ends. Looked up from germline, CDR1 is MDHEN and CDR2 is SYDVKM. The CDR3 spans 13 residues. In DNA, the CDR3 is TGTGCCAGCAGCATCAGGAGCAATCAGCCCCAGCATTTT. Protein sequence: CASSIRSNQPQHF.

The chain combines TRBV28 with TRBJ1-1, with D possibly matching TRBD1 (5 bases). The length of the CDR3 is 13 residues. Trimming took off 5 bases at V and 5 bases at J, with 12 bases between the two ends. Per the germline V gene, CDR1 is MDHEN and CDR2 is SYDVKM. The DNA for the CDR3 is TGTGCCAGCAGTCTCCGGGGGGAGACTGAAGCTTTCTTT. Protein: CASSLRGETEAFF.

CDR3 sequence: CSAGGSYNEQFF. The CDR3 DNA is TGCAGCGCCGGGGGATCCTACAATGAGCAGTTCTTC. This rearrangement joins TRBV29-1 to TRBJ2-1, with D perhaps matching TRBD2 (6 bases). CDR3 length: 12 residues. V lost 7 bases and J lost 1, with 8 bases in between. Germline V gene sequence: CDR1 SQVTM, CDR2 ANQGSEA.

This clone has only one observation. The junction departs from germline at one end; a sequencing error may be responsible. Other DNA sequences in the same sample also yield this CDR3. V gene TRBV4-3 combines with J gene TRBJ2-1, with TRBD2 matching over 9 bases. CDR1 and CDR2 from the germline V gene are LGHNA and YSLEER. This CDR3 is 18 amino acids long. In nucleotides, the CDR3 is TGCGCCAGCAGTCAAGATCAGCGGGAGGCCCTCTCCTACAATGAGCAGTTCTTC. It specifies CASSQDQREALSYNEQFF.

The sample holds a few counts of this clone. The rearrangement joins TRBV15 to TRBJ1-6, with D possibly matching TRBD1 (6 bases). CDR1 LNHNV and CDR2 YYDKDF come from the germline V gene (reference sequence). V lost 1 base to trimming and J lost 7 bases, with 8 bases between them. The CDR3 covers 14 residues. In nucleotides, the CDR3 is TGTGCCACCAGCAGAGGTCAGGGGAATTCACCCCTCCACTTT. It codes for CATSRGQGNSPLHF.

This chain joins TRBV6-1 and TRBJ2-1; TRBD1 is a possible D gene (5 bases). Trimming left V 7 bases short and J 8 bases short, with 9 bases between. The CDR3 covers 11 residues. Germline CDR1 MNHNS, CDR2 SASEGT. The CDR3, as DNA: TGTGCCAGCACGACAGAGCATGAGCAGTTCTTC. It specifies CASTTEHEQFF.

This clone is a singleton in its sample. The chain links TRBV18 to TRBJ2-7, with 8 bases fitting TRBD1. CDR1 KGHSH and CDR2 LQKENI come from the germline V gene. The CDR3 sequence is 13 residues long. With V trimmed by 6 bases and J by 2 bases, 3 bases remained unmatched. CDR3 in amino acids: CASSGQGTYEQYF. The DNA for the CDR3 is TGTGCCAGCTCTGGACAGGGCACCTACGAGCAGTACTTC.

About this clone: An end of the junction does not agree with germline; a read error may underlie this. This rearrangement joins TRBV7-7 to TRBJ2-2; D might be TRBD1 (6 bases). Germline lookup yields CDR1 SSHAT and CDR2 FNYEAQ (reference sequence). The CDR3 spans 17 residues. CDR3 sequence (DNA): TGTGCTAGCAGCTCCCAACCACAGGGCCACAACACCGGGGAGCTGTTTTTT. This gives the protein CASSSQPQGHNTGELFF.

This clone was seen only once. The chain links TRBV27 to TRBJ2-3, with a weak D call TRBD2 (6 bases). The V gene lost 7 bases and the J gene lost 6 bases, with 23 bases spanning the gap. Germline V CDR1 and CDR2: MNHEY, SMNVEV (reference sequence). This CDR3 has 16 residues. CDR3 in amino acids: CASTREEGGRVDTQYF. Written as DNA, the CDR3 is TGTGCCAGCACCAGGGAGGAGGGTGGGCGCGTGGATACGCAGTATTTT.